The 14 T cell receptor beta chains below were found in one sample sequenced in a study of T cells after yellow fever vaccination. TCRdb fed the 5' RACE reads into MiXCR, producing one record per CDR3 protein. The data contain some 110,000 distinct CDR3 sequences, 7.2% of them singletons. The sequenced sample was CD4+ T cells sorted from PBMCs, obtained 45 days after the first yellow fever vaccination. Receptors originate from a man aged 18 to 29 who received the YFV17D yellow fever vaccine.

The table lists this clonotype with many counts. The rearrangement uses TRBV5-1 and TRBJ2-7; unclear D gene. The CDR3 extends over 12 amino acids. Germline V CDR1 and CDR2: SGHRS, YFSETQ. Trimming removed 4 bases at V and 9 bases at J, with 14 bases between. CDR3 in DNA: TGCGCCAGCAGCCAAACCCTCGAGGCGCAGTACTTC. Its protein is CASSQTLEAQYF. Filled out from reference TRBV5-1 and TRBJ2-7, the complete variable domain reads KAGVTQTPRYLIKTRGQQVTLSCSPISGHRSVSWYQQTPGQGLQFLFEYFSETQRNKGNFPGRFSGRQFSNSRSEMNVSTLELGDSALYLCASSQTLEAQYFGPGTRLTVT.

This clonotype appeared many times. The chain uses TRBV5-1 and TRBJ2-1; TRBD1 is a possible D gene (6 bases). Between the trimmed V and J ends, which lost 4 bases and 5 bases, there was a span of 16 bases. Germline loops: CDR1 SGHRS, CDR2 YFSETQ. CDR3 length: 15 residues. The CDR3 loop reads CASSHEYRGNNEQFF. The CDR3 DNA reads as TGCGCCAGCAGCCACGAATATAGGGGGAACAATGAGCAGTTCTTC.

Points on this clonotype: A much larger clone is a single base away; this may be a read error. Given the absence of the conserved phenylalanine or tryptophan at the CDR3 end, a read error is likely. The chain recombines TRBV29-1 with TRBJ1-2; D is undetermined. The CDR3 has 12 amino acids. V gave up 7 bases and J gave up 8 bases, with 17 bases separating them. Germline loops: CDR1 SQVTM, CDR2 ANQGSEA. The CDR3 here is CSADVYGLGYTL. The CDR3 nucleotides are TGCAGCGCCGACGTCTATGGTCTGGGCTACACCTTA.

J is TRBJ1-1 and V is TRBV7-9; the D gene is possibly TRBD1 (6 bases). CDR1 is SEHNR and CDR2 is FQNEAQ in the germline V gene (reference sequence). Trimming left V 11 bases short and J 8 bases short, with 15 bases between. The length of the CDR3 is 11 residues. The CDR3 nucleotides read TGTGCCGCGGGCAGGGGTCGAGAAGCTTTCTTT. Translation: CAAGRGREAFF.

This clonotype was picked up a small number of times. This chain joins TRBV11-2 and TRBJ2-3; unclear D gene. V shed 2 bases and J shed 2 bases, with 11 bases lying between them. From germline, CDR1 is SGHAT and CDR2 FQNNGV. The CDR3 extends over 15 amino acids. The CDR3 sequence: CASSLYLGDTDTQYF. DNA of the CDR3: TGTGCCAGCAGCTTATATCTTGGGGACACAGATACGCAGTATTTT.

The V gene is TRBV7-2, the J gene TRBJ2-6; tentatively, D is TRBD1 (5 bases). Deletions cut 7 bases from V and 2 bases from J, with 12 bases between. In germline, CDR1 is SGHTA, CDR2 FQGNSA. This CDR3 region has 15 residues. The CDR3 sequence is CASKTQGPGANVLTF. CDR3 nucleotide sequence: TGTGCCAGCAAGACTCAGGGTCCTGGGGCCAACGTCCTGACTTTC.

This clonotype was picked up many times. The chain uses TRBV20-1 and TRBJ2-5; D unresolved. Germline V gene data show CDR1 as DFQATT and CDR2 as SNEGSKA (reference sequence). CDR3 length equals 14 residues. Trimming cost V 5 bases and J 2 bases, with 15 bases left between them. CDR3 residues: CSALKPPDQETQYF. The CDR3 DNA reads TGCAGTGCTCTGAAGCCGCCCGATCAAGAGACCCAGTACTTC.

This clonotype was seen many times. The chain employs TRBV12-3 or TRBV12-4 and TRBJ1-4, with a tentative D call TRBD1 (5 bases). Trimming shortened V by 4 bases and J by 8 bases, and 14 bases separated the two germline ends. This CDR3 region has 14 residues. The CDR3 sequence is CASSWGVRSEKLFF. DNA for the CDR3: TGTGCCAGCAGTTGGGGGGTACGATCCGAAAAACTGTTTTTT.

This clonotype was recorded many times. The CDR3 loop reads CASSSSRGGSGELFF. The CDR3 bases are TGTGCCAGCAGCTCCTCTCGGGGGGGAAGCGGGGAGCTGTTTTTT. The chain employs TRBV7-3 and TRBJ2-2; 8 nucleotides match TRBD2. V lost 4 bases to trimming and J lost 7 bases; unmatched junction nucleotides: 8. Germline CDR1 and CDR2: SGHTA and FQGTGA. This CDR3 has 15 amino acids.

About this clonotype: A much larger clone differs by one base, so this may be a read error. The chain recombines TRBV6-1 with TRBJ2-1; TRBD2 matches at 10 bases. The germline V gene has CDR1 MNHNS and CDR2 SASEGT. The CDR3 spans 15 residues. The CDR3 spells CASRVAGGPYNKQFF. The CDR3 region has the DNA TGTGCCAGCAGGGTAGCGGGGGGACCATACAATAAGCAGTTCTTC.

There are many counts of this clonotype. The J gene is TRBJ2-6, the V gene TRBV29-1, with 7 bases fitting TRBD1. Germline V gene data show CDR1 as SQVTM and CDR2 as ANQGSEA. This CDR3 is built from 17 residues. Trimming at V came to 6 bases and at J to 2 bases, leaving 13 bases not matched to a gene. The CDR3, as DNA: TGCAGCGTGAAGGACAGGACAGCCAATCCTGGGGCCAACGTCCTGACTTTC. Translation gives CSVKDRTANPGANVLTF.

This clonotype occurred many times. The chain uses TRBV15 and TRBJ1-4; no clear D gene. Trimming left V 0 bases short and J 5 bases short, with 13 bases between. This CDR3 comprises 16 residues. CDR1 is LNHNV, CDR2 YYDKDF, per germline (reference sequence). The CDR3 reads CATSRDHGSSNEKLFF. The CDR3 DNA reads as TGTGCCACCAGCAGAGATCATGGCAGCAGCAATGAAAAACTGTTTTTT.

A note on this clonotype: A clone one base away is much larger, so this may be a read error. This chain links TRBV3-1 with TRBJ2-1; tentatively, D is TRBD1 (5 bases). The CDR3 runs 15 residues. Deletions cut 0 bases from V and 12 bases from J, with 18 bases between. From germline, CDR1 is LGHDT and CDR2 YNNKEL (reference sequence). The CDR3 nucleotides read TGTGCCAGCAGCCAAGATTCCCCAGGGTCGGATGGGCAGTTCTTC. Its translation is CASSQDSPGSDGQFF.

The V call is TRBV4-1, the J call TRBJ2-1; D is ambiguous. The CDR3 loop spans 17 amino acids. V lost 1 base and J lost 0, with 13 bases in between. The germline gives CDR1 MGHRA, CDR2 YSYEKL. CDR3 in amino acids: CASSQVDFGFSYNEQFF. The CDR3 DNA follows: TGCGCCAGCAGCCAAGTAGACTTTGGGTTCTCCTACAATGAGCAGTTCTTC.